This passage covers 25 T cell receptor beta chains from one sample sequenced in a study of T-cell memory formation after mild COVID-19. TCRdb recomputed calls from the 5' RACE reads with MiXCR, one row per CDR3 protein. The sample contains some 450,000 distinct CDR3 sequences, 20% of which appear only once. Specimen: PBMCs or a T cell subset sorted from them (not recorded which). Receptors originate from an adult woman who had mild COVID-19 (a few samples of this study predate the infection). Cell type and time point are not known.

This clonotype has a handful of counts. The rearrangement uses TRBV27 and TRBJ1-1, with 7 bases matching TRBD1. The germline gives CDR1 MNHEY, CDR2 SMNVEV (reference sequence). J was trimmed by 6 bases and V by 6 bases; bases with no gene match: 10. This CDR3 region has 14 residues. The CDR3 here is CASRDRLWGAEAFF. The CDR3 DNA sequence: TGTGCCAGCAGGGACAGGCTCTGGGGGGCTGAAGCTTTCTTT.

This clonotype has only a few counts. The chain employs TRBV5-1 and TRBJ1-2; TRBD1 aligns across 7 bases. The CDR3 length is 16 residues. V was clipped by 4 bases and J by 2 bases; unmatched bases: 11. Germline CDR1 and CDR2: SGHRS and YFSETQ. The CDR3 coding sequence is TGCGCCAGCAGCCTAAACCTAGGGGGCGCAAACTATGGCTACACCTTC. As protein: CASSLNLGGANYGYTF.

This clonotype was counted many times. This sequence joins TRBV6-1 and TRBJ1-1; no firm D call. Germline assignment: CDR1 MNHNS and CDR2 SASEGT. The CDR3 runs 12 residues. With 7 bases removed from V and 2 bases from J, the gap between germline ends came to 8 bases. The DNA for the CDR3 is TGTGCCAGCAACCGCGGTAACACTGAAGCTTTCTTT. This translates into CASNRGNTEAFF.

This chain joins TRBV7-2 and TRBJ2-7, with 7 bases that match TRBD1. CDR1 SGHTA and CDR2 FQGNSA come from the germline V gene. V lost 5 bases and J lost 5; bases outside the gene matches: 12. This CDR3 has 15 amino acids. DNA of the CDR3: TGTGCCAGCAGCCTCGTTGGAGACAGGGTTCACGAGCAGTACTTC. It encodes CASSLVGDRVHEQYF.

The chain joins TRBV11-2 to TRBJ2-5; the match to TRBD2 covers 12 bases. The CDR3 has 18 residues. V gave up 3 bases and J gave up 3 bases; unmatched junction bases: 11. The V gene's germline CDR1 is SGHAT and CDR2 FQNNGV. The CDR3 region has the DNA TGTGCCAGCAGCTTGAGACTAGCGGGGGCCCCCGCCAAAGAGACCCAGTACTTC. It yields the protein CASSLRLAGAPAKETQYF.

V usage is TRBV12-3 or TRBV12-4 and J usage is TRBJ2-1; D is possibly TRBD1 (6 bases). The CDR3 is 13 residues long. Trimming cost V 5 bases and J 5 bases, with 10 bases left between them. As DNA, the CDR3 is TGTGCCAGCAGTCGGACAGTCGACAATGAGCAGTTCTTC. Translating it yields CASSRTVDNEQFF.

This clonotype was seen a few times. The chain has TRBV6-2 or TRBV6-3 and TRBJ2-1, with unresolved D. Trimming stripped 5 bases from V and 0 bases from J, with 11 bases between. The CDR3 has 15 amino acids. Germline V gene sequence: CDR1 MNHEY, CDR2 SVGEGT. Written as DNA, the CDR3 is TGTGCCAGCAGTCGCCTTGCCAGCTCCTACAATGAGCAGTTCTTC. Residues: CASSRLASSYNEQFF.

The chain joins TRBV5-6 to TRBJ2-2, with D possibly matching TRBD2 (6 bases). From germline, CDR1 is SGHDT and CDR2 YYEEEE. CDR3 size: 15 residues. The V gene lost 0 bases and the J gene lost 4 bases, with 10 bases spanning the gap. This CDR3 is CASSLDSGPTGELFF. The CDR3 nucleotides are TGTGCCAGCAGCTTGGATAGCGGACCCACCGGGGAGCTGTTTTTT.

This clonotype occurred once. The chain carries TRBV2 and TRBJ1-2; D is uncertain. V lost 0 bases to trimming and J lost 5 bases, with 7 bases between them. Germline-derived CDR1 and CDR2 are SNHLY and FYNNEI. The CDR3 has 13 amino acids. Here the CDR3 DNA reads TGTGCCAGCAGTGAAGCGCGAAGTTATGGCTACACCTTC. Translating it yields CASSEARSYGYTF.

This clonotype was seen ten or more times. This chain links TRBV5-1 with TRBJ2-1, with 9 bases that match TRBD2. The V gene's germline CDR1 is SGHRS and CDR2 YFSETQ. The trim removed 4 bases at V and 2 bases at J, leaving 7 bases unmatched. The CDR3 is 16 amino acids. This chain's CDR3 is CASSATSGHTYNEQFF. The CDR3 region has the DNA TGCGCCAGCAGCGCAACTAGCGGGCATACCTACAATGAGCAGTTCTTC.

The chain uses TRBV24-1 and TRBJ2-3; the D gene is possibly TRBD2 (6 bases). V lost 4 bases, J lost 2 bases, and 18 bases lay in between. Germline V gives CDR1 KGHDR, CDR2 SFDVKD. The CDR3 runs 17 residues. As DNA, the CDR3 is TGTGCCACCAGTGAACTGCGGGGAGCGACGACCACAGATACGCAGTATTTT. Its translation is CATSELRGATTTDTQYF.

The V call is TRBV6-2 or TRBV6-3, the J call TRBJ2-3; 8 bases map to TRBD2. The trim removed 6 bases at V and 4 bases at J, leaving 9 bases unmatched. CDR3 size: 15 residues. Germline CDR1 and CDR2: MNHEY and SVGEGT. CDR3 sequence reads: CASSPAGDRSDTQYF. For the CDR3, the DNA is TGTGCCAGCAGCCCAGCGGGAGACAGGTCAGATACGCAGTATTTT.

V is TRBV9 and J is TRBJ1-5, with D unclear. The CDR3 has 14 amino acids. V was pared by 0 bases and J by 4 bases, with 8 bases between. The germline V gene has CDR1 SGDLS and CDR2 YYNGEE. CDR3 DNA: TGTGCCAGCAGCGTAGAGGACGGGAATCAGCCCCAGCATTTT. This gives the protein CASSVEDGNQPQHF.

The chain uses TRBV7-9 and TRBJ2-6; a possible D gene is TRBD1 (5 bases). There are 15 residues in the CDR3. Germline CDR1 SEHNR, CDR2 FQNEAQ (reference sequence). V shed 2 bases and J shed 2 bases, with 7 bases lying between them. CDR3 protein: CASSLSGPGANVLTF. The CDR3, as DNA: TGTGCCAGCAGCTTATCAGGGCCTGGGGCCAACGTCCTGACTTTC. The full variable domain, rest sourced from reference TRBV7-9 and TRBJ2-6, is DTGVSQNPRHKITKRGQNVTFRCDPISEHNRLYWYRQTLGQGPEFLTYFQNEAQLEKSRLLSDRFSAERPKGSFSTLEIQRTEQGDSAMYLCASSLSGPGANVLTFGAGSRLTVL.

This clonotype appeared a few times. The chain recombines TRBV5-1 with TRBJ2-4; D might be TRBD1 (6 bases). V was cut by 0 bases and J by 0 bases, with 16 bases left in between. The germline V gene has CDR1 SGHRS and CDR2 YFSETQ. The CDR3 is 18 amino acids. CDR3 sequence reads: CASSLGRGQGGAKNIQYF. The CDR3 DNA reads as TGCGCCAGCAGCTTGGGTAGGGGCCAAGGGGGAGCCAAAAACATTCAGTACTTC.

The chain recombines TRBV14 with TRBJ2-1; D uncertain. The germline V and J ends were trimmed by 4 bases and 0 bases, with 4 bases remaining between them. Germline loops: CDR1 SGHDN, CDR2 FVKESK. There are 13 residues in the CDR3. CDR3 in DNA: TGTGCCAGCAGCCCTCTCTCCTACAATGAGCAGTTCTTC. The encoded protein is CASSPLSYNEQFF.

This chain connects TRBV10-3 to TRBJ1-1; D is unresolved. The V end lost 6 bases, the J end lost 3 bases, and 14 bases lay between the germline ends. Germline CDR1 and CDR2: ENHRY and SYGVKD. There are 14 residues in the CDR3. DNA for the CDR3: TGTGCCATCAGCGAGGCCCGGAGGGACACTGAAGCTTTCTTT. Its translation is CAISEARRDTEAFF.

This clonotype appeared a few times. The V gene is TRBV5-6, the J gene TRBJ2-5; D may be TRBD2 (5 bases). This CDR3 contains 16 residues. Germline loops: CDR1 SGHDT, CDR2 YYEEEE. Trimming took 0 bases from V and 1 from J, leaving 13 bases between them. The CDR3 region is CASSLGLPGIQETQYF. CDR3 nucleotide sequence: TGTGCCAGCAGCTTGGGTCTCCCGGGAATCCAAGAGACCCAGTACTTC.

The V gene is TRBV4-3, the J gene TRBJ1-6; no reliable D call. This CDR3 contains 13 residues. V gave up 3 bases and J gave up 5 bases, with 5 bases separating them. Germline CDR1 is LGHNA and CDR2 is YSLEER. CDR3 nucleotide sequence: TGCGCCAGCAGCCAGGCCCATAATTCACCCCTCCACTTT. Its protein is CASSQAHNSPLHF.

This clonotype was counted many times. This chain joins TRBV5-1 and TRBJ2-4; D possibly corresponds to TRBD1 (6 bases). Germline V gives CDR1 SGHRS, CDR2 YFSETQ. V was trimmed by 4 bases and J by 5 bases, leaving 19 bases between them. CDR3 length equals 16 residues. CDR3 loop: CASSLGQPAGENIQYF. The CDR3 DNA reads as TGCGCCAGCAGCCTGGGACAACCTGCGGGCGAAAACATTCAGTACTTC.

This clonotype appeared a few times. V and J are TRBV29-1 and TRBJ2-1; 12 bases fit TRBD2. Germline CDR1 SQVTM, CDR2 ANQGSEA. With V trimmed by 5 bases and J by 6 bases, 14 bases remained unmatched. The CDR3 loop spans 17 amino acids. The CDR3, as DNA: TGCAGCGTTCCTAAAGAAGGACTAGCGGGATTGTTCAATGAGCAGTTCTTC. This sequence encodes CSVPKEGLAGLFNEQFF.

The V gene is TRBV7-9, the J gene TRBJ2-3, with TRBD1 identical over 7 bases. Looked up from germline, CDR1 is SEHNR and CDR2 is FQNEAQ (reference sequence). V dropped 1 base and J dropped 0; count of bases not matched to a gene: 4. This CDR3 is built from 16 residues. The CDR3, as DNA: TGTGCCAGCAGCTTAGATGAGGGACAGAGCACAGATACGCAGTATTTT. It codes for CASSLDEGQSTDTQYF.

The chain has TRBV19 and TRBJ1-5, with 10 bases aligning to TRBD1. Germline CDR1 reads LNHDA; CDR2 reads SQIVND (reference sequence). The CDR3 has 17 residues. V lost 4 bases to trimming and J lost 3 bases; unmatched junction nucleotides: 9. The CDR3 sequence is CASSSPGQGIFNQPQHF. The CDR3 DNA sequence: TGTGCCAGTAGTAGTCCGGGACAGGGGATTTTCAATCAGCCCCAGCATTTT.

The V gene is TRBV7-8, the J gene TRBJ2-3; 7 bases align to TRBD2. The CDR3 runs 19 residues. Unmatched junction bases numbered 17, after V lost 1 base and J lost 4 bases. Germline V CDR1 and CDR2: SGHVS, FQNEAQ. Written as DNA, the CDR3 is TGTGCCAGCAGCTTAGATCTCTTGGTGGGGGACTATCCTTCAGATACGCAGTATTTT. Translating gives CASSLDLLVGDYPSDTQYF.

The chain links TRBV5-1 to TRBJ2-7, with TRBD1 matching over 8 bases. CDR1 SGHRS and CDR2 YFSETQ come from the germline V gene. CDR3 size: 16 residues. Trimming cost V 1 base and J 7 bases; bases outside gene matches: 13. The CDR3 DNA follows: TGCGCCAGCAGCTTGAGGGGGGACAGGTCCATGGGGGAGCAGTACTTC. Residues: CASSLRGDRSMGEQYF.